A selection of T cell receptor beta chains follows, all from one sample in a study of CD8 T cells in ankylosing spondylitis. MiXCR, applied by TCRdb to the 5' RACE reads, yields one record per CDR3 protein. The sample lists some 450,000 distinct CDR3 sequences, about 15% occurring once. Sample: blood, either unsorted or a sorted T cell fraction (not recorded which). The receptors come from a male donor with ankylosing spondylitis. The CDR3 runs from the conserved cysteine through the conserved F or W. D genes are given only for firm matches. Clone size, where shown, is once, few, many, or a class for clones that have expanded.

TRBV29-1	TRBJ2-5	.	few	CSVERGAGLETQYF	TGCAGCGTTGAGAGGGGAGCAGGGTTGGAGACCCAGTACTTC
TRBV6-5	TRBJ1-3	.	.	CASSYSGAGNTIYF	TGTGCCAGCAGTTACTCAGGGGCGGGAAACACCATATATTTT
TRBV7-2	TRBJ2-1	TRBD2	.	CASSFSAGGWNEQFF	TGTGCCAGCAGCTTTTCAGCGGGAGGCTGGAATGAGCAGTTCTTC
TRBV12-3/TRBV12-4	TRBJ1-1	.	many	CASSSRVLNTEAFF	TGTGCCAGCAGTTCCAGGGTTTTAAACACTGAAGCTTTCTTT
TRBV12-3/TRBV12-4	TRBJ1-1	.	many	CASRGNTEAFF	TGTGCCAGCAGGGGGAACACTGAAGCTTTCTTT
TRBV5-1	TRBJ2-5	.	.	CASSSPGQETQYF	TGCGCCAGCAGCTCCCCGGGCCAAGAGACCCAGTACTTC
TRBV9	TRBJ1-3	.	.	CASSALQGSRSGNTIYF	TGTGCCAGCAGCGCGTTACAGGGATCACGCTCTGGAAACACCATATATTTT
TRBV13	TRBJ2-7	TRBD1	few	CASSSSKGARQYF	TGTGCCAGCAGCTCCTCTAAGGGGGCGAGGCAGTACTTC
TRBV20-1	TRBJ1-4	.	.	CSAGPREKLFF	TGCAGTGCTGGCCCCCGTGAAAAACTGTTTTTT
TRBV29-1	TRBJ2-7	TRBD1	few	CSVGTASYEQYF	TGCAGCGTGGGGACAGCTTCCTACGAGCAGTACTTC
TRBV6-2/TRBV6-3	TRBJ2-1	TRBD1	few	CAATRTGLGNEQFF	TGTGCCGCGACCAGGACAGGGCTAGGCAATGAGCAGTTCTTC
TRBV20-1	TRBJ1-2	.	.	CSAQGRAGIYGYTF	TGCAGTGCCCAAGGGCGGGCAGGGATCTATGGCTACACCTTC
TRBV29-1	TRBJ1-2	TRBD1	few	CSVEGALGGGQGVLNYGYTF	TGCAGCGTTGAAGGAGCCCTGGGAGGCGGACAGGGAGTTTTGAACTATGGCTACACCTTC
TRBV7-9	TRBJ2-7	.	.	CASSATAIPGDEQYF	TGTGCCAGCAGCGCGACAGCGATACCGGGGGACGAGCAGTACTTC
TRBV28	TRBJ2-1	.	.	CASQTPYNEQFF	TGTGCCTCCCAGACCCCCTACAATGAGCAGTTCTTC
TRBV4-2	TRBJ2-5	.	few	CASSQDPKTQETQYF	TGTGCCAGCAGCCAGGACCCGAAAACACAAGAGACCCAGTACTTC
TRBV29-1	TRBJ2-3	TRBD2	few	CSVERASGHTNTQYF	TGCAGCGTTGAACGGGCTAGCGGACACACGAATACGCAGTATTTT
TRBV6-1	TRBJ2-5	.	.	CASSEGGALPQYF	TGTGCCAGCAGTGAAGGGGGGGCCCTTCCCCAGTACTTC
TRBV5-1	TRBJ2-2	TRBD2	few	CASNLAGQANTGELFF	TGCGCCAGTAACCTAGCGGGGCAGGCGAACACCGGGGAGCTGTTTTTT
TRBV30	TRBJ1-6	.	.	CAWSVQMKDWALSPLHF	TGTGCCTGGAGTGTACAGATGAAGGATTGGGCCCTTTCACCCCTCCACTTT
TRBV7-9	TRBJ1-5	.	many	CASSFGGHQPQHF	TGTGCCAGCAGCTTCGGGGGACATCAGCCCCAGCATTTT